What follows is one T cell receptor (beta chain) and its context. Its target is unknown. Germline V gives CDR1 WSHSY, CDR2 SAAADI. The CDR3 is made up of 19 amino acids. V was clipped by 6 bases and J by 0 bases, with 25 bases between them. The source of the sample is a study of tumor and adjacent non-tumor tissue in lung cancer. Overall study results and limits: Tumor tissue had significantly higher TCR diversity than normal lung.

Three rounds of nested PCR, following a modified ARM-PCR protocol, produced the TCRbeta library. TCRdb reprocessed the multiplex PCR reads with MiXCR, giving one entry per CDR3 protein. Of 100,000 to 120,000 distinct CDR3 sequences listed, approximately 80% are singletons. No cell sorting was done before RNA was extracted from the tissue. The sequence was obtained from a man between 65 and 79 years old with non-small cell lung cancer. Sequencing was done on a sample of lung tumor tissue. The gene calls are TRBV10-2 and TRBJ2-3; D gene ambiguous. The CDR3 reads CASRDRKTARFLSTDTQYF. The CDR3 coding sequence is TGCGCCAGCAGGGACCGAAAAACGGCTAGGTTCCTTAGCACAGATACGCAGTATTTT.